The 32 T cell receptor beta chains presented below share a single source sample, sequenced in a study of OX40 agonist ivuxolimab in advanced cancers. This table comes from immunoSEQ multiplex PCR, and its TCRdb copy is limited to in-frame clones, with some not included. Counted here are more than 80,000 clones, 86% occurring once; the ten biggest clones make up about 1.9%. Sequencing was performed on CD4+ or CD8+ T cells sorted from blood, taken in a trial of the OX40 agonist ivuxolimab. The receptors were gathered from an adult with an advanced solid tumor such as melanoma, head and neck, liver or kidney cancer.

The rearrangement joins TRBV27 to TRBJ2-3; unclear D gene. V lost 2 bases and J 0 bases, leaving 24 bases between the germline ends. The germline V gene has CDR1 MNHEY and CDR2 SMNVEV (reference sequence). This CDR3 comprises 20 residues. Here the CDR3 DNA reads TGTGCCAGCAGTTTAATGAGTCATGGTACGGTGTACTTGAGCACAGATACGCAGTATTTT. The encoded protein is CASSLMSHGTVYLSTDTQYF.

The chain joins TRBV10-2 to TRBJ2-5, with D uncertain. The CDR3 runs 13 residues. Germline values: CDR1 WSHSY, CDR2 SAAADI. V was shortened by 6 bases and J by 4 bases, with 12 bases between the two germline ends. The CDR3 loop is CASREPPPETQYF. The CDR3 DNA reads as TGCGCCAGCAGGGAACCCCCCCCAGAGACCCAGTACTTC.

The chain carries TRBV7-2 and TRBJ2-3; 9 nucleotides match TRBD2. The CDR3 extends over 13 amino acids. Germline CDR1 and CDR2: SGHTA and FQGNSA. With 5 bases clipped from V and 14 bases from J, the junction kept 11 bases outside the gene matches. As DNA, the CDR3 is TGTGCCAGCAGCCTCTTAGCGGGAGAGGTTGCGTATTTT. Translated: CASSLLAGEVAYF.

The gene calls are TRBV10-2 and TRBJ2-7, with TRBD2 matching 9 bases. From germline, CDR1 is WSHSY and CDR2 SAAADI. V lost 6 bases and J lost 1; bases outside the gene matches: 1. The CDR3 is 13 residues long. The CDR3 coding sequence is TGCGCCAGCAGGACTAGCGGATCCTACGAGCAGTACTTC. This gives the protein CASRTSGSYEQYF.

The chain joins TRBV13 to TRBJ1-2; D is unresolved. The CDR3 runs to 16 residues. Germline V gene sequence: CDR1 PRHDT, CDR2 FYEKMQ (reference sequence). Trimming left V 0 bases short and J 0 bases short, with 11 bases between. The chain's CDR3 is CASSLGRARANYGYTF. The CDR3 nucleotides read TGTGCCAGCAGCTTAGGCCGGGCTAGGGCTAACTATGGCTACACCTTC.

This chain joins TRBV7-9 and TRBJ2-7, with D perhaps matching TRBD1 (5 bases). This CDR3 has 14 residues. Between the trimmed V and J ends, which lost 4 bases and 3 bases, there was a span of 13 bases. The germline V gene has CDR1 SEHNR and CDR2 FQNEAQ (reference sequence). DNA of the CDR3: TGTGCCAGCAGCTCTGCAGGGTCTTTCTACGAGCAGTACTTC. Amino acid sequence: CASSSAGSFYEQYF.

This clone was found once. The chain joins TRBV27 to TRBJ2-7, with TRBD2 identical over 12 bases. Germline V gene lookup returns CDR1 MNHEY and CDR2 SMNVEV (reference sequence). CDR3 size: 18 residues. Germline trimming cut 6 bases from V and 4 bases from J; bases unmatched to any gene: 16. Written as DNA, the CDR3 is TGTGCCAGCAGCTCGACACGAAGCAAACTAGCGGGAGGTTACGAGCAGTACTTC. This gives the protein CASSSTRSKLAGGYEQYF.

This rearrangement joins TRBV28 to TRBJ2-1, with D unresolved. This CDR3 is built from 10 residues. V lost 7 bases and J 6 bases, leaving 4 bases between the germline ends. In germline, CDR1 is MDHEN, CDR2 SYDVKM. CDR3 sequence reads: CASIGNEQFF. The DNA of the CDR3 is TGTGCCAGCATTGGCAATGAGCAGTTCTTC.

The DNA for the CDR3 is TGTGCCAGCAGCTTAGGGACAAGCACTGAAGCTTTCTTT. It encodes CASSLGTSTEAFF. This chain uses TRBV11-2 with TRBJ1-1; possibly TRBD1 for D (5 bases). This CDR3 spans 13 amino acids. The germline CDR1 and CDR2 sequences are SGHAT and FQNNGV. The germline V and J ends were trimmed by 1 base and 4 bases, with 7 bases remaining between them.

The J gene is TRBJ1-4, the V gene TRBV18; D unresolved. From germline, CDR1 is KGHSH and CDR2 LQKENI. The CDR3 extends over 14 amino acids. V was clipped by 1 base and J by 4 bases, with 7 bases between them. CDR3 DNA sequence: TGTGCCAGCTCACCACGCGGTCATAATGAAAAACTGTTTTTT. This sequence encodes CASSPRGHNEKLFF.

V gene TRBV2 combines with J gene TRBJ2-3; the D call may be TRBD1 or TRBD2 (5 bases each). This CDR3 comprises 14 residues. In germline, CDR1 is SNHLY, CDR2 FYNNEI. The V and J ends lost 6 bases and 0 bases respectively, with 10 bases between them. The CDR3 loop reads CASRRDPSTDTQYF. The CDR3 region has the DNA TGTGCCAGCAGGAGGGACCCTAGCACAGATACGCAGTATTTT.

The chain carries TRBV7-9 and TRBJ1-2; D uncertain. Germline V lookup: CDR1 SEHNR, CDR2 FQNEAQ (reference sequence). V gave up 11 bases and J gave up 2 bases, with 12 bases separating them. The CDR3 is 12 amino acids. The CDR3 region is CAGITENYGYTF. In nucleotides, the CDR3 is TGTGCCGGTATAACGGAGAACTATGGCTACACCTTC. The whole variable domain, remainder taken from reference TRBV7-9 and TRBJ1-2, is DTGVSQNPRHKITKRGQNVTFRCDPISEHNRLYWYRQTLGQGPEFLTYFQNEAQLEKSRLLSDRFSAERPKGSFSTLEIQRTEQGDSAMYLCAGITENYGYTFGSGTRLTVV.

This rearrangement joins TRBV28 to TRBJ2-5; a possible D gene is TRBD2 (7 bases). Per the germline V gene, CDR1 is MDHEN and CDR2 is SYDVKM. V lost 6 bases, J lost 0 bases, and 11 bases lay in between. The CDR3 length is 14 residues. CDR3 amino acids: CASSPGGNQETQYF. In DNA, the CDR3 is TGTGCCAGCAGCCCGGGGGGCAACCAAGAGACCCAGTACTTC.

V and J are TRBV5-1 and TRBJ1-4, with TRBD1 matching 11 bases. Germline lookup yields CDR1 SGHRS and CDR2 YFSETQ. The CDR3 spans 14 residues. J lost 8 bases, V lost 4 bases, and 4 bases had no gene match. The CDR3 coding sequence is TGCGCCAGCAGCCCGGGACAGGGGGAAGAAAAACTGTTTTTT. This gives the protein CASSPGQGEEKLFF.

J is TRBJ2-7 and V is TRBV27; the match to TRBD1 covers 8 bases. V lost 3 bases and J lost 0; bases outside the gene matches: 10. CDR1 MNHEY and CDR2 SMNVEV come from the germline V gene (reference sequence). This CDR3 is 17 amino acids long. CDR3 DNA: TGTGCCAGCAGTTTCTCACCGGTAGGACAGGGCTCCTACGAGCAGTACTTC. Translation gives CASSFSPVGQGSYEQYF.

The rearrangement links TRBV6-5 to TRBJ1-2; 9 positions agree with TRBD1. CDR3 size: 13 residues. The J segment lost 13 bases and the V segment lost 6 bases, leaving 12 bases of the junction unmatched. Germline V gives CDR1 MNHEY, CDR2 SVGAGI. The CDR3 nucleotides read TGTGCCAGCAGACGGACCGGGACAGGGATATCCACCTTC. Encoded protein: CASRRTGTGISTF.

The rearrangement links TRBV27 to TRBJ1-5; a weak D match, TRBD1 (5 bases). Germline lookup yields CDR1 MNHEY and CDR2 SMNVEV (reference sequence). The CDR3 extends over 15 amino acids. The V end was cut by 3 bases, the J end by 7 bases, with 16 bases between. The CDR3 nucleotides read TGTGCCAGCAGTTTGGTCCAGGGAGGCGACCAGCCCCAGCATTTT. Encoded protein: CASSLVQGGDQPQHF.

The V and J genes are TRBV6-1 and TRBJ2-3, with D possibly being TRBD1 (5 bases). Trimming left V 7 bases short and J 3 bases short, with 17 bases between. The germline CDR1 and CDR2 sequences are MNHNS and SASEGT. The CDR3 has 15 amino acids. The CDR3 spells CASTGGRVFTDTQYF. DNA for the CDR3: TGTGCCAGCACCGGTGGCAGGGTTTTTACAGATACGCAGTATTTT.

This sequence joins TRBV14 and TRBJ1-5; D is unresolved. The CDR3 contains 13 residues. Germline V gene sequence: CDR1 SGHDN, CDR2 FVKESK. The V end was cut by 0 bases, the J end by 7 bases, with 7 bases between. This chain's CDR3 is CASSQDLGQPQHF. The CDR3 region has the DNA TGTGCCAGCAGCCAAGATCTGGGACAGCCCCAGCATTTT.

V and J are TRBV4-1 and TRBJ2-5, with TRBD2 identical over 9 bases. The CDR3 has 18 amino acids. The trim removed 0 bases at V and 2 bases at J, leaving 10 bases unmatched. In germline, CDR1 is MGHRA, CDR2 YSYEKL. The CDR3, as DNA: TGCGCCAGCAGCCAAGATCCGGCGACTAGCGGAGGACAAGAGACCCAGTACTTC. It encodes CASSQDPATSGGQETQYF.

The J gene is TRBJ2-7, the V gene TRBV5-1, with 12 bases that match TRBD1. CDR3 length: 17 residues. Germline loops: CDR1 SGHRS, CDR2 YFSETQ. With 4 bases clipped from V and 5 bases from J, the junction kept 13 bases outside the gene matches. CDR3 coding DNA: TGCGCCAGCAGCCCCCGTGGGACAGGGGGCGGGGGACACGAGCAGTACTTC. Translating it yields CASSPRGTGGGGHEQYF.

The rearrangement uses TRBV7-8 and TRBJ2-7, with TRBD1 matching 8 bases. Germline V gene lookup returns CDR1 SGHVS and CDR2 FQNEAQ. The CDR3 totals 14 residues. V dropped 5 bases and J dropped 7; count of bases not matched to a gene: 10. The CDR3 is CASSPTLTGGEQYF. CDR3 sequence (DNA): TGTGCCAGCAGCCCCACGTTAACAGGGGGAGAGCAGTACTTC.

This chain joins TRBV4-1 and TRBJ2-2, with 11 bases aligning to TRBD2. The germline V gene has CDR1 MGHRA and CDR2 YSYEKL. The CDR3 is made up of 21 amino acids. J lost 7 bases, V lost 4 bases, and 23 bases had no gene match. CDR3 in DNA: TGCGCCAGCAGCCGAGAATCCCCCCGTCTAGCGGGAGGAAGTTATGGCGGGGAGCTGTTTTTT. Translated: CASSRESPRLAGGSYGGELFF.

This clone was counted only a few times. The rearrangement joins TRBV28 to TRBJ1-5, with TRBD1 matching over 8 bases. Per the germline V gene, CDR1 is MDHEN and CDR2 is SYDVKM. The CDR3 covers 16 residues. The J segment lost 3 bases and the V segment lost 2 bases, leaving 6 bases of the junction unmatched. The CDR3 DNA is TGTGCCAGCAGTTTACAGGGGGCGGGGGTCAATCAGCCCCAGCATTTT. This gives the protein CASSLQGAGVNQPQHF.

V gene TRBV19 combines with J gene TRBJ2-1; D may be TRBD2 (5 bases). In germline, CDR1 is LNHDA, CDR2 SQIVND (reference sequence). With 3 bases removed from V and 6 bases from J, the gap between germline ends came to 12 bases. CDR3 length equals 14 residues. CDR3 residues: CASSISGAANEQFF. The CDR3 DNA reads TGTGCCAGTAGTATCAGCGGCGCGGCCAATGAGCAGTTCTTC.

The gene calls are TRBV5-6 and TRBJ2-1; D may correspond to TRBD1 or TRBD2 (6 bases each). Trimming stripped 4 bases from V and 4 bases from J, with 18 bases between. The V gene's germline CDR1 is SGHDT and CDR2 YYEEEE. The CDR3 is made up of 16 amino acids. In DNA form, the CDR3 reads TGTGCCAGCAGCCTGGGGGGCGGGACTCATTACAATGAGCAGTTCTTC. Protein: CASSLGGGTHYNEQFF.

This clone was found once. V gene TRBV18 combines with J gene TRBJ2-1; TRBD1 aligns across 7 bases. This CDR3 has 15 residues. Germline V gives CDR1 KGHSH, CDR2 LQKENI. Trimming took 3 bases from V and 2 from J; bases not matched to a gene: 4. The DNA for the CDR3 is TGTGCCAGCTCACCGACAGGGACCCCCTACAATGAGCAGTTCTTC. Translation: CASSPTGTPYNEQFF.

The CDR3 reads CASSPPGQGTTGELFF. The CDR3 coding sequence is TGTGCCAGCAGCCCTCCGGGACAGGGGACCACCGGGGAGCTGTTTTTT. The genes are TRBV7-3 and TRBJ2-2, with 10 positions matching TRBD1. The germline V gene has CDR1 SGHTA and CDR2 FQGTGA. The CDR3 is made up of 16 amino acids. V trimming: 5 bases; J trimming: 4 bases; junction bases outside the gene matches: 7.

A single count supports this clone. V gene TRBV18 combines with J gene TRBJ2-6; TRBD1 agrees at 7 bases. The CDR3 is made up of 17 amino acids. Looked up from germline, CDR1 is KGHSH and CDR2 is LQKENI. V lost 5 bases, J lost 1 base, and 8 bases stayed unmatched. CDR3 sequence (DNA): TGTGCCAGCTCATCCGACAGGGATTATTCTGGGGCCAACGTCCTGACTTTC. Its protein is CASSSDRDYSGANVLTF.

The chain carries TRBV6-6 and TRBJ2-2; D might be TRBD2 (6 bases). Germline CDR1 MNHNY, CDR2 SVGAGI (reference sequence). Trimming took 2 bases from V and 1 from J, leaving 11 bases between them. This CDR3 is 16 amino acids long. CDR3 coding DNA: TGTGCCAGCAGTTACGTTCTGCGGGAGAACACCGGGGAGCTGTTTTTT. As protein: CASSYVLRENTGELFF.

V and J are TRBV29-1 and TRBJ1-2; D ambiguous. This CDR3 is built from 12 residues. Per the germline V gene, CDR1 is SQVTM and CDR2 is ANQGSEA. Trimming shortened V by 3 bases and J by 1 base, and 6 bases separated the two germline ends. CDR3 in DNA: TGCAGCGTTGATTCGGTTAACTATGGCTACACCTTC. It encodes CSVDSVNYGYTF. Using reference TRBV29-1 and TRBJ1-2 for the parts outside the CDR3, the full variable domain is SAVISQKPSRDICQRGTSLTIQCQVDSQVTMMFWYRQQPGQSLTLIATANQGSEATYESGFVIDKFPISRPNLTFSTLTVSNMSPEDSSIYLCSVDSVNYGYTFGSGTRLTVV.

The chain joins TRBV7-2 to TRBJ2-5; perhaps TRBD2 as D (6 bases). The CDR3 runs to 15 residues. CDR1 SGHTA and CDR2 FQGNSA come from the germline V gene. Trimming shortened V by 1 base and J by 3 bases, and 12 bases separated the two germline ends. The CDR3 DNA sequence: TGTGCCAGCAGCTTAGTATGGGGCGGGGAAGAGACCCAGTACTTC. Encoded protein: CASSLVWGGEETQYF. The full variable domain, its missing parts supplied by reference TRBV7-2 and TRBJ2-5, is GAGVSQSPSNKVTEKGKDVELRCDPISGHTALYWYRQSLGQGLEFLIYFQGNSAPDKSGLPSDRFSAERTGGSVSTLTIQRTQQEDSAVYLCASSLVWGGEETQYFGPGTRLLVL.